The rows below give T cell receptor beta chains drawn from one sample of a study of T-cell memory formation after mild COVID-19. TCRdb re-derived calls from the 5' RACE reads in MiXCR, one entry per CDR3 protein. The repertoire holds 350,000 or so distinct CDR3 sequences, over 10% seen once, with about a fifth in the top ten. Sequenced sample: PBMCs or a T cell subset sorted from them (not recorded which). The receptors shown here come from a man younger than 35 who had mild COVID-19 (a few samples of this study predate the infection). Cell type and time point are not known. CDR3s include the opening cysteine and the closing phenylalanine or tryptophan. The D gene is left open where the match is weak. Part of the rows lack a size; the others show once, few, many or a class for expanded clones.

j_call d_call v_call clone_size cdr3_nt cdr3_aa
TRBJ2-5 TRBD2 TRBV7-2 few TGTGCCAGCAGCCCCCGGGACTACCCTAGAGAGACCCAGTACTTC CASSPRDYPRETQYF
TRBJ2-7 - TRBV7-8 - TGTGCCAGCAGCTTCGGAGGGGTCGGCTACGAGCAGTACTTC CASSFGGVGYEQYF
TRBJ2-3 - TRBV9 few TGTGCCAGCAGCGCCAGGGGGGGGCAGAGCACAGATACGCAGTATTTT CASSARGGQSTDTQYF
TRBJ1-2 - TRBV7-9 - TGCGCCAGCAGCTCGTACGGGGACAACTATGGCTACACCTTC CASSSYGDNYGYTF
TRBJ2-2 - TRBV10-3 - TGTGCCACCGGAGGGGCGGCCGGGGAGCTGTTTTTT CATGGAAGELFF
TRBJ1-1 - TRBV10-3 many TGTGCCATCAGTTTGGACAGTTACACTGAAGCTTTCTTT CAISLDSYTEAFF
TRBJ1-1 TRBD1 TRBV7-9 few TGTGCCAGCAGCCCGAGGGGGCGGACTGAAGCTTTCTTT CASSPRGRTEAFF
TRBJ1-2 TRBD1 TRBV20-1 many TGCAGTGCTAGAGACCCTATGACAGGGAACTATGGCTACACCTTC CSARDPMTGNYGYTF
TRBJ1-6 - TRBV7-2 - TGTGCCAGCAGCTTATCTCTCTCTGCCTATAATTCACCCCTCCACTTT CASSLSLSAYNSPLHF
TRBJ1-4 - TRBV4-2 - TGTGCCAGCAGCCAAGTCGTAAGGCCAACCCCGAGTGAAAAACTGTTTTTT CASSQVVRPTPSEKLFF
TRBJ1-6 - TRBV12-3/TRBV12-4 many TGTGCCAGCAAACGCAGGGAAGTGTTTAATTCACCCCTCCACTTT CASKRREVFNSPLHF
TRBJ2-5 TRBD1 TRBV20-1 few TGCAGTGCTAACAGGGGACAAGAGACCCAGTACTTC CSANRGQETQYF
TRBJ2-2 TRBD2 TRBV5-1 - TGCGCCAGCAGCATAGCGGGGGCTACCACCGGGGAGCTGTTTTTT CASSIAGATTGELFF
TRBJ2-5 TRBD2 TRBV5-1 few TGCGCCAGCAGCTTGAGGCAACTAGCGTCTCAAGAGACCCAGTACTTC CASSLRQLASQETQYF
TRBJ1-1 TRBD1 TRBV11-2 few TGTGCCAGCTTAAGTGACAGGGGTTTTAACACTGAAGCTTTCTTT CASLSDRGFNTEAFF
TRBJ1-2 - TRBV12-3/TRBV12-4 few TGTGCCAGCAGTCTGGGGGGGATGTATGGCTACACCTTC CASSLGGMYGYTF
TRBJ2-7 - TRBV3-1 few TGTGCCAGCAGCCGCTTCCTGAACGAGCAGTACTTC CASSRFLNEQYF